This TCR beta chain derives from a study of immune cell composition in non-small cell lung cancer. Study summary: Lung adenocarcinoma or squamous carcinoma made up most tumours.

CDR1 is SNHLY and CDR2 is FYNNEI in the germline V gene. V dropped 1 base and J dropped 1; count of bases not matched to a gene: 8. This CDR3 is built from 17 residues. General study results and limits: Tumour TCR-beta clonality was not significantly tied to smoking pack-years. Around four fifths of squamous and under 35% of adenocarcinoma cases had tumour-associated clones >0.5%. In adenocarcinoma, maximal tumour-associated clone frequency tracked TIL tumour reactivity.

TCRdb's table, derived via immunoSEQ multiplex PCR, lists solely in-frame clones and lacks some. The sample lists a few thousand clones, roughly 82% occurring once. Remarks on this clone: Its specificity is not known.

This TCR was recovered from a human donor with non-small cell lung cancer. The rearrangement joins TRBV2 to TRBJ2-5, with 8 bases aligning to TRBD2. Sequencing input: lung tumor tissue. The CDR3 protein is CASSEGGLAGIQETQYF. The CDR3 nucleotides are TGTGCCAGCAGTGAAGGGGGGCTAGCGGGTATCCAAGAGACCCAGTACTTC.